This T cell receptor beta chain was obtained from a study of post-analysis software for immune sequencing data. Study-level background: The courses of disease that were included comprised relapsing-remitting, secondary progressive and progressive-relapsing multiple sclerosis. Study results and limitations: F measure grouped same-batch samples tightly together. Significantly lower normalized Chao1 diversity was seen in multiple sclerosis patients than in controls. Compared with controls, patients had more of 4 to 6 TRBV segments, including TRBV5-6, TRBV5-1 and TRBV20-1.

There are 15 residues in the CDR3. Germline values: CDR1 MNHEY, CDR2 SVGEGT. Trimming cost V 6 bases and J 8 bases; bases outside gene matches: 11. This clonotype was found once. Its matching antigen is unknown. cDNA libraries of TCR beta carried unique molecular identifiers. Each sample of about 0.9 to 10 million input T cells yielded 500,000 or so cDNA molecules, so each molecule approximated one T cell. One entry per CDR3 protein results from TCRdb running MiXCR on the PCR reads. The table records hundreds of thousands of distinct CDR3 sequences, 55% to 60% of them present only once. The chain combines TRBV6-2 or TRBV6-3 with TRBJ2-1, with 9 positions matching TRBD2. Material: blood. The receptor comes from a girl aged 2-10 years with multiple sclerosis. CDR3 sequence: CASSEAGGPKDEQFF. CDR3 sequence (DNA): TGTGCCAGCAGCGAGGCGGGGGGGCCTAAAGATGAGCAGTTCTTC.